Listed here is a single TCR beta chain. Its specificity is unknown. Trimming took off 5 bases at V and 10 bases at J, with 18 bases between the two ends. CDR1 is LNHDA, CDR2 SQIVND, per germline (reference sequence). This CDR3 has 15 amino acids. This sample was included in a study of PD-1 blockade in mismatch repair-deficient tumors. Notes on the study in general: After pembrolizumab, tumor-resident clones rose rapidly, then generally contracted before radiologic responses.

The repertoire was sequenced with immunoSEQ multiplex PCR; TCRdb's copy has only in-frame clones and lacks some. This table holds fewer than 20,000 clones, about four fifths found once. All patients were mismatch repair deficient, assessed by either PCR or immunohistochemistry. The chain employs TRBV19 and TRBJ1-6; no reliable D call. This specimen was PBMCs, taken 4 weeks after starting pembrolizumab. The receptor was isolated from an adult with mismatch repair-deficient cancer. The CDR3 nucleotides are TGTGCCAGTAGTGAAAGATTTCCGGGAGTGTCACCCCTCCACTTT. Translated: CASSERFPGVSPLHF.